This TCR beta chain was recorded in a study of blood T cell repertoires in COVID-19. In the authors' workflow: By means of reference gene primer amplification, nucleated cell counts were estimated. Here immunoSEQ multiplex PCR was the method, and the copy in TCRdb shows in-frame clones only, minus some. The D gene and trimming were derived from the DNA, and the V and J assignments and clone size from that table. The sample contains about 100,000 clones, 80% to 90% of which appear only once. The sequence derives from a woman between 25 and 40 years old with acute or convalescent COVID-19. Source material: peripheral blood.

DNA for the CDR3: TGTGCCATCAGTGAGAGTCATGGGGGGGCTAACACCGGGGAGCTGTTTTTT. Its translation is CAISESHGGANTGELFF. This chain uses TRBV10-3 with TRBJ2-2; possible D gene TRBD2, 7 bases. This CDR3 region has 17 residues. V was clipped by 2 bases and J by 2 bases, with 15 bases between them. Germline values: CDR1 ENHRY, CDR2 SYGVKD.